This TCR beta chain came from a study of T cells in AML relapse after transplant (dated 2019 in TCRdb). About the study as a whole: Remission controls were clinically matched patients who maintained long-term complete remission with more than 3 years of follow-up. Remission samples were bone marrow collected about 1 year after HSCT from patients who maintained complete remission. In patients given allogeneic HSCT for myeloid malignancy, this retrospective study looked at bone marrow T cells, examining both their TCR repertoires and their inhibitory receptor expression.

What the authors observed across the whole study: TCR repertoire comparisons rested on very few samples, with only a few individuals per group for unsorted bone marrow.

The method was PCR. TCR alpha and beta chains were amplified from RNA with a modified RACE PCR protocol rather than multiplex PCR. The libraries were sequenced on an Illumina MiSeq, and sample-specific barcode combinations were used to demultiplex the raw reads. For the original study's pipeline: MiXCR software was used to identify TCR clonotypes from the sequencing reads. The public reads were reanalyzed by TCRdb: fastp trimming at Q25, MiXCR alignment, in-frame beta chains only. Rows merge per CDR3 protein into single entries with the most common DNA and genes. None of the V and J calls come from the authors' own analysis; TCRdb made them. The table for this sample lists thousands of distinct CDR3 sequences; approximately 12% of them were counted only once. Roughly 32% of the sample is in the top ten clones. By how much of the sample it makes up, this clonotype is medium-sized (0.01 to 0.1%). This clone's antigen is unknown. Base qualities are not at hand, and no much larger clone is one base apart.

Specimen: bone marrow, either the whole sample or a sorted T cell fraction (not recorded which), collected in complete remission. This TCR was recovered from a human donor who had a stem cell transplant for acute myeloid leukemia. Following a transplant, some T cells may be graft donor cells, not patient cells.

The DNA reads as follows: TGCAGTGCTAGAGGGGCGATTGAAGCTTTCTTT. Its product reads: CSARGAIEAFF. The chain is encoded by TRBV20-1 joined to TRBJ1-1, with no confident D gene call. The CDR3 measures 11 amino acids from cysteine to phenylalanine. Only the CDR3 DNA is retained, 33 bases long and in frame from the first base. Deletion took 1 base off V and 7 bases off J, with a span of 7 bases between the germline ends. The germline V gene (reference sequence) supplies CDR1 DFQATT and CDR2 SNEGSKA.